The entry that follows covers one TCR beta chain sequence. Its antigen is undetermined. These data originate in a study of metastatic and nonmetastatic thyroid tumors. Study background: Repertoires from blood and tumor or nodule tissue of malignant and benign thyroid patients were compared. Notes on the study in general: Across blood and tumor, TCR beta diversity in malignant thyroid tumors was reportedly significantly higher than in benign nodules.

This CDR3 has 15 residues. J lost 5 bases, V lost 2 bases, and 7 bases had no gene match. CDR1 is SGHRS and CDR2 is YFSETQ in the germline V gene. Thyroid surgery was preceded by no treatment in any patient. As handled by the study authors: Building a distant-metastasis classifier for papillary thyroid cancer drew on CDR3 differences across clinicopathological groups. TCRdb ran MiXCR on the PCR reads. TCRdb, not the authors, supplied the V and J calls. The table has over 8,500 clones, roughly 26% seen once. This clonotype originated in a female donor with papillary thyroid cancer or a benign thyroid nodule (not recorded which). Some clones in this sample may be carry-over from other donors' samples. Material: tumor tissue. This chain connects TRBV5-1 to TRBJ2-7; 10 bases match TRBD1. CDR3 nucleotide sequence: TGCGCCAGCAGCTTAAATGGACAGGGGGAGGACGAGCAGTACTTC. It encodes CASSLNGQGEDEQYF.